These T cell receptor beta chains were read from a single sample in a study of control samples from healthy donors and cancer patients. Sequenced by immunoSEQ multiplex PCR; TCRdb stores in-frame clones only, minus some. The sample records about 52,000 clones, roughly 94% being singletons. Input material: blood. The receptors were sampled from a man aged 25 to 40 in good health. Each CDR3 is given with its conserved first and last residue. D genes are given only for firm matches. Not all rows give a size; the values are once, few, many and, for expanded clones, a class.

J gene: TRBJ2-3
D gene: TRBD2
V gene: TRBV2
clone size: NA
CDR3 DNA: TGTGCCAGCAGTGATGGGACTAGCGGGAGCTTAGGTACGCAGTATTTT
CDR3 protein: CASSDGTSGSLGTQYF

J gene: TRBJ2-1
D gene: TRBD2
V gene: TRBV4-1
clone size: NA
CDR3 DNA: TGCGCCAGCAGCCCCCTAGCGGGAGCATATGAGCAGTTCTTC
CDR3 protein: CASSPLAGAYEQFF

J gene: TRBJ1-6
D gene: NA
V gene: TRBV28
clone size: NA
CDR3 DNA: TGTGCCAGCAGCCCTACCGGGACCTATAATTCACCCCTCCACTTT
CDR3 protein: CASSPTGTYNSPLHF

J gene: TRBJ1-1
D gene: TRBD1
V gene: TRBV6-5
clone size: NA
CDR3 DNA: TGTGCCAGCAGTCCCTTGACAGGGGGGACTGAAGCTTTCTTT
CDR3 protein: CASSPLTGGTEAFF

J gene: TRBJ2-3
D gene: NA
V gene: TRBV21-1
clone size: NA
CDR3 DNA: TGTGCCAGCAGCCCCCTCTTAGGAGGAAGCACAGATACGCAGTATTTT
CDR3 protein: CASSPLLGGSTDTQYF

J gene: TRBJ2-7
D gene: TRBD1
V gene: TRBV4-1
clone size: NA
CDR3 DNA: TGCGCCAGCAGCCTCGGACAGGGGGTCTCCTACGAGCAGTACTTC
CDR3 protein: CASSLGQGVSYEQYF

J gene: TRBJ1-2
D gene: NA
V gene: TRBV10-3
clone size: NA
CDR3 DNA: TGTGCCATCAGTGGCGATAAGGGGAACTATGGCTACACCTTC
CDR3 protein: CAISGDKGNYGYTF

J gene: TRBJ1-5
D gene: NA
V gene: TRBV18
clone size: NA
CDR3 DNA: TGTGCCAGCTCAAACGGGCCCGCAAATCAGCCCCAGCATTTT
CDR3 protein: CASSNGPANQPQHF

J gene: TRBJ1-6
D gene: TRBD1
V gene: TRBV2
clone size: NA
CDR3 DNA: TGTGCCAGCAAGTATTCAGGGGGAAATTCACCCCTCCACTTT
CDR3 protein: CASKYSGGNSPLHF

J gene: TRBJ2-7
D gene: NA
V gene: TRBV5-5
clone size: NA
CDR3 DNA: TGTGCCAGCAGCTTGTTGGGCGAGCAGTACTTC
CDR3 protein: CASSLLGEQYF

J gene: TRBJ1-1
D gene: TRBD1
V gene: TRBV7-9
clone size: NA
CDR3 DNA: TGTGCCAGCAGCCAGACAGGGGGCGAGACTGAAGCTTTCTTT
CDR3 protein: CASSQTGGETEAFF

J gene: TRBJ2-7
D gene: TRBD2
V gene: TRBV5-1
clone size: NA
CDR3 DNA: TGCGCCAGCAGCAACAGCGGGAAAAATTCCTACGAGCAGTACTTC
CDR3 protein: CASSNSGKNSYEQYF

J gene: TRBJ2-2
D gene: NA
V gene: TRBV7-9
clone size: NA
CDR3 DNA: TGTGCCAGCAGCTCACACAGGGGAGGCACCGGGGAGCTGTTTTTT
CDR3 protein: CASSSHRGGTGELFF

J gene: TRBJ2-7
D gene: TRBD1
V gene: TRBV6-2/TRBV6-3
clone size: NA
CDR3 DNA: TGTGCCAGCAGCACCGGGACAGGGGTTTCCGAGCAGTACTTC
CDR3 protein: CASSTGTGVSEQYF

J gene: TRBJ2-7
D gene: TRBD1
V gene: TRBV5-1
clone size: NA
CDR3 DNA: TGCGCCAGCAGCTCCCCGGACAGGGGGCTCTACGAGCAGTACTTC
CDR3 protein: CASSSPDRGLYEQYF

J gene: TRBJ2-1
D gene: TRBD2
V gene: TRBV9
clone size: NA
CDR3 DNA: TGTGCCAGCGGGACTAGCGGGAGCAATGAGCAGTTCTTC
CDR3 protein: CASGTSGSNEQFF

J gene: TRBJ2-1
D gene: TRBD1
V gene: TRBV10-3
clone size: NA
CDR3 DNA: TGTGCCATCAGTGAAGACAGGGGGAGCTCCTACAATGAGCAGTTCTTC
CDR3 protein: CAISEDRGSSYNEQFF

J gene: TRBJ1-1
D gene: NA
V gene: TRBV28
clone size: NA
CDR3 DNA: TGTGCCAGCAGGGTAGGAAACACTGAAGCTTTCTTT
CDR3 protein: CASRVGNTEAFF

J gene: TRBJ2-7
D gene: NA
V gene: TRBV5-1
clone size: NA
CDR3 DNA: TGCGCCAGCAGCACCCGGGACACCTACGAGCAGTACTTC
CDR3 protein: CASSTRDTYEQYF

J gene: TRBJ1-2
D gene: NA
V gene: TRBV28
clone size: NA
CDR3 DNA: TGTGCCAGCAGCTCGGACAGCTCTAGCTATGGCTACACCTTC
CDR3 protein: CASSSDSSSYGYTF

J gene: TRBJ2-2
D gene: NA
V gene: TRBV9
clone size: NA
CDR3 DNA: TGTGCCAGCAGCGTAGTCACCGGGGAGCTGTTTTTT
CDR3 protein: CASSVVTGELFF

J gene: TRBJ2-5
D gene: NA
V gene: TRBV7-9
clone size: NA
CDR3 DNA: TGTGCCAGCGGGGAGAACCAAGAGACCCAGTACTTC
CDR3 protein: CASGENQETQYF

J gene: TRBJ1-1
D gene: NA
V gene: TRBV27
clone size: NA
CDR3 DNA: TGTGCCAGCAGTCCCCTCGGGGGAGGGACTGAAGCTTTCTTT
CDR3 protein: CASSPLGGGTEAFF

J gene: TRBJ2-3
D gene: NA
V gene: TRBV28
clone size: NA
CDR3 DNA: TGTGCCGGACAAGCAGGAGGGGTATGGGATACGCAGTATTTT
CDR3 protein: CAGQAGGVWDTQYF

J gene: TRBJ2-1
D gene: TRBD2
V gene: TRBV5-4
clone size: NA
CDR3 DNA: TGTGCCAGCAGCTTGGGGCTAGCGGGAGTCAATGAGCAGTTCTTC
CDR3 protein: CASSLGLAGVNEQFF

J gene: TRBJ2-7
D gene: NA
V gene: TRBV6-5
clone size: few
CDR3 DNA: TGTGCCAGCAGTTACTGGGCTAGTGGCGAGCAGTACTTC
CDR3 protein: CASSYWASGEQYF

J gene: TRBJ2-2
D gene: TRBD1
V gene: TRBV27
clone size: NA
CDR3 DNA: TGTGCCAGCAGTTTTTCAGAGGGGGCCACCTACACCGGGGAGCTGTTTTTT
CDR3 protein: CASSFSEGATYTGELFF

J gene: TRBJ2-7
D gene: NA
V gene: TRBV6-2/TRBV6-3
clone size: NA
CDR3 DNA: TGTGCCAGCAGTTACTCAACCCACGAGCAGTACTTC
CDR3 protein: CASSYSTHEQYF

J gene: TRBJ2-6
D gene: NA
V gene: TRBV30
clone size: few
CDR3 DNA: TGTGCCTGGAGTGTAGGGGCTGGGGCCAACGTCCTGACTTTC
CDR3 protein: CAWSVGAGANVLTF

J gene: TRBJ2-3
D gene: TRBD2
V gene: TRBV27
clone size: NA
CDR3 DNA: TGTGCCAGCAGTTTAGGCGCTAGCGGGATTGGCACAGATACGCAGTATTTT
CDR3 protein: CASSLGASGIGTDTQYF

J gene: TRBJ2-7
D gene: TRBD2
V gene: TRBV18
clone size: NA
CDR3 DNA: TGTGCCAGCTCACCCCGGACTAGCGGGAGGTACTACGAGCAGTACTTC
CDR3 protein: CASSPRTSGRYYEQYF

J gene: TRBJ2-7
D gene: NA
V gene: TRBV19
clone size: NA
CDR3 DNA: TGTGCCAGTAGTGGAGCGGGCGACGAGCAGTACTTC
CDR3 protein: CASSGAGDEQYF

J gene: TRBJ1-2
D gene: TRBD1
V gene: TRBV5-1
clone size: NA
CDR3 DNA: TGCGCCAGCAGCTTCCTCTCCTTCTCGGGACAGGGAAGAGACTATGGCTACACCTTC
CDR3 protein: CASSFLSFSGQGRDYGYTF

J gene: TRBJ2-3
D gene: TRBD2
V gene: TRBV19
clone size: NA
CDR3 DNA: TGTGCCAGTAGCCCCCGGGGAGGGGCTAGCACAGATACGCAGTATTTT
CDR3 protein: CASSPRGGASTDTQYF

J gene: TRBJ2-2
D gene: NA
V gene: TRBV7-3
clone size: NA
CDR3 DNA: TGTGCCAGCAGCTTAGCGGGAACCGGGGAGCTGTTTTTT
CDR3 protein: CASSLAGTGELFF

J gene: TRBJ1-1
D gene: NA
V gene: TRBV27
clone size: NA
CDR3 DNA: TGTGCCAGCAGTCGGGACAAATTGAACACTGAAGCTTTCTTT
CDR3 protein: CASSRDKLNTEAFF

J gene: TRBJ2-1
D gene: NA
V gene: TRBV6-5
clone size: NA
CDR3 DNA: TGTGCCAGCAGTTACTCCATAGGACCTATCTACAATGAGCAGTTCTTC
CDR3 protein: CASSYSIGPIYNEQFF

J gene: TRBJ2-3
D gene: TRBD1
V gene: TRBV19
clone size: NA
CDR3 DNA: TGTGCCAGTAGTATACAGGGGGCGAAAACAGATACGCAGTATTTT
CDR3 protein: CASSIQGAKTDTQYF

J gene: TRBJ1-4
D gene: NA
V gene: TRBV7-2
clone size: NA
CDR3 DNA: TGTGCCAGCAGCTTAGTGGGCAGGACTAATGAAAAACTGTTTTTT
CDR3 protein: CASSLVGRTNEKLFF

J gene: TRBJ1-4
D gene: TRBD1
V gene: TRBV7-6
clone size: NA
CDR3 DNA: TGTGCCAGCAGCTCTAGAAGGGGGCAGCTTAATGAAAAACTGTTTTTT
CDR3 protein: CASSSRRGQLNEKLFF

J gene: TRBJ2-5
D gene: NA
V gene: TRBV10-3
clone size: once
CDR3 DNA: TGTGCCATCAGTGATCTAGCGTCAGGAGAGACCCAGTACTTC
CDR3 protein: CAISDLASGETQYF

J gene: TRBJ2-7
D gene: TRBD2
V gene: TRBV4-3
clone size: NA
CDR3 DNA: TGCGCCAGCAGCCAGCGGGAGGGGCCCTACGAGCAGTACTTC
CDR3 protein: CASSQREGPYEQYF

J gene: TRBJ1-5
D gene: NA
V gene: TRBV18
clone size: NA
CDR3 DNA: TGTGCCAGCTCACCAGCCGGGGGGAGCAATCAGCCCCAGCATTTT
CDR3 protein: CASSPAGGSNQPQHF

J gene: TRBJ2-7
D gene: TRBD1
V gene: TRBV6-5
clone size: once
CDR3 DNA: TGTGCCAGCAGGCGCGACAGGGCTCTTTCCTACGAGCAGTACTTC
CDR3 protein: CASRRDRALSYEQYF

J gene: TRBJ2-7
D gene: TRBD2
V gene: TRBV11-3
clone size: NA
CDR3 DNA: TGTGCCAGCAGCTTGGATAGCGGGAGTCTAGACGAGCAGTACTTC
CDR3 protein: CASSLDSGSLDEQYF

J gene: TRBJ1-2
D gene: TRBD1
V gene: TRBV3-1/TRBV3-2
clone size: NA
CDR3 DNA: TGTGCCAGCAGCCAAGCCGGGGGACAGGGGGCCGGCTACACCTTC
CDR3 protein: CASSQAGGQGAGYTF

J gene: TRBJ2-3
D gene: NA
V gene: TRBV28
clone size: NA
CDR3 DNA: TGTGCCAGCACGAGTCGAGGGAGGAGGGATACGCAGTATTTT
CDR3 protein: CASTSRGRRDTQYF

J gene: TRBJ1-1
D gene: NA
V gene: TRBV7-8
clone size: NA
CDR3 DNA: TGTGCCAGCAGCTTAGGGAGTAGGGACACTGAAGCTTTCTTT
CDR3 protein: CASSLGSRDTEAFF

J gene: TRBJ2-3
D gene: TRBD1
V gene: TRBV7-7
clone size: NA
CDR3 DNA: TGTGCTAGCAGCTCCGGGACAGGGTACACAGATACGCAGTATTTT
CDR3 protein: CASSSGTGYTDTQYF